These 5 T cell receptor beta chains were all obtained from the same sample, sequenced in a study of tumor-infiltrating lymphocytes in oesophageal squamous cell carcinoma. A single record per CDR3 protein comes from TCRdb applying MiXCR to the PCR reads. The top ten clones hold about 10% of a sample with some 18,000 distinct CDR3 sequences, about 40% of them seen once. The sample comprised normal esophageal tissue next to the tumor. These receptors all come from a male donor with esophageal squamous cell carcinoma.

The rearrangement uses TRBV7-6 and TRBJ2-1; TRBD1 might be the D (5 bases). Trimming cost V 2 bases and J 9 bases, with 14 bases left between them. The CDR3 is 14 residues long. Germline-derived CDR1 and CDR2 are SGHVS and FNYEAQ. The CDR3 region has the DNA TGTGCCAGCAGCTTATTTGGGGATAGGGGTGAGCAGTTCTTC. Its protein product is CASSLFGDRGEQFF.

This clonotype is medium-sized (0.01 to 0.1%). A much larger clonotype is one base distant, so this may be a read error. J is TRBJ2-5 and V is TRBV7-2, with TRBD2 matching over 10 bases. V shed 5 bases and J 11 bases; nucleotides not matched to a gene: 14. This CDR3 spans 15 amino acids. Germline V gene sequence: CDR1 SGHTA, CDR2 FQGNSA. This CDR3 reads CASSLSGLAYNEQYF. The CDR3 DNA follows: TGTGCCAGCAGCCTATCGGGACTAGCGTACAATGAGCAGTACTTC.

The genes are TRBV11-1 and TRBJ2-6, with D perhaps matching TRBD1 (6 bases). The closer fit of TRBJ2-7 to the DNA end suggests the J call may be wrong. The CDR3 has 15 amino acids. In germline, CDR1 is SGHAT, CDR2 FQDESV (reference sequence). The CDR3 DNA follows: TGTGCCAGTACGTCTGAGACAGGTGCTAACTACGAGCAGTACTTC. Protein sequence: CASTSETGANYEQYF.

This clonotype was recorded a few times. The CDR3 protein is CASSLGGTGGTYEQYF. DNA of the CDR3: TGTGCCAGCAGTTTAGGCGGGACAGGGGGGACCTACGAGCAGTACTTC. This rearrangement joins TRBV12-3 or TRBV12-4 to TRBJ2-7, with 11 bases matching TRBD1. CDR3 length equals 16 residues. The ends lost 1 base at V and 2 bases at J; junction bases unmatched: 4.

As regards this clonotype: Mismatch with germline at one junction end may stem from a read error. The genes are TRBV7-3 and TRBJ2-3; TRBD2 is a possible D gene (6 bases). The DNA end favors TRBJ2-1, so the J call may be wrong. Germline assignment: CDR1 SGHTA and CDR2 FQGTGA. The CDR3 is 16 residues long. The CDR3 DNA follows: TGTGCCAGCAGCCCGGGGGACGTCAGGCCCTACGATGAGCAGTTCTTC. The encoded protein is CASSPGDVRPYDEQFF.